This passage covers 8 T cell receptor beta chains from one sample sequenced in a study of cytomegalovirus exposure and HLA in healthy donors. PCR was performed using 60 Vbeta and 13 Jbeta primers. The method was immunoSEQ multiplex PCR; TCRdb's version includes in-frame clones alone and lacks a portion of them. The profile shows 130,000 or so clones, around four fifths of them singletons. Sequenced: PBMCs. The receptors here all came from a woman aged 40 to 50 in good health and CMV-seronegative.

This rearrangement joins TRBV7-2 to TRBJ1-1, with TRBD1 identical over 7 bases. The J segment lost 10 bases and the V segment lost 5 bases, leaving 10 bases of the junction unmatched. CDR1 is SGHTA and CDR2 is FQGNSA in the germline V gene. The CDR3 consists of 13 residues. CDR3 sequence: CASSRRQGEAAFF. Written as DNA, the CDR3 is TGTGCCAGCAGCCGGAGACAGGGAGAAGCAGCTTTCTTT. Filled out from reference TRBV7-2 and TRBJ1-1, the complete variable domain reads GAGVSQSPSNKVTEKGKDVELRCDPISGHTALYWYRQSLGQGLEFLIYFQGNSAPDKSGLPSDRFSAERTGGSVSTLTIQRTQQEDSAVYLCASSRRQGEAAFFGQGTRLTVV.

The chain joins TRBV15 to TRBJ1-1; the match to TRBD1 covers 7 bases. The junction had 5 bases not matched to a gene; V was cut back by 0 bases and J by 4 bases. The CDR3 sequence is 15 residues long. Germline CDR1 reads LNHNV; CDR2 reads YYDKDF (reference sequence). The CDR3 DNA reads as TGTGCCACCAGCAGAGATAGGGACAGACTCACTGAAGCTTTCTTT. It specifies CATSRDRDRLTEAFF.

The chain recombines TRBV2 with TRBJ1-1, with D possibly being TRBD1 (6 bases). Trimming stripped 5 bases from V and 6 bases from J, with 19 bases between. This CDR3 contains 15 residues. The germline gives CDR1 SNHLY, CDR2 FYNNEI. CDR3 DNA: TGTGCCAGCAGTACAGGGAGGGCATCGGGCGCTGAAGCTTTCTTT. The encoded protein is CASSTGRASGAEAFF.

This clone occurred once. The chain links TRBV9 to TRBJ2-5, with TRBD2 matching 9 bases. V lost 0 bases, J lost 4 bases, and 4 bases stayed unmatched. The CDR3 is 15 amino acids. Germline CDR1 and CDR2: SGDLS and YYNGEE. The CDR3 bases are TGTGCCAGCAGCGTAGATGCGCGGGGGGGAGAGACCCAGTACTTC. It is translated as CASSVDARGGETQYF. The full variable domain, completed using reference TRBV9 and TRBJ2-5, is DSGVTQTPKHLITATGQRVTLRCSPRSGDLSVYWYQQSLDQGLQFLIQYYNGEERAKGNILERFSAQQFPDLHSELNLSSLELGDSALYFCASSVDARGGETQYFGPGTRLLVL.

The J gene is TRBJ1-4, the V gene TRBV6-5, with D maybe TRBD1 (6 bases). The CDR3 consists of 13 residues. Between the trimmed V and J ends, which lost 6 bases and 6 bases, there was a span of 11 bases. Per germline, CDR1 MNHEY and CDR2 SVGAGI. CDR3 nucleotides: TGTGCCAGCAGAAGGGGGAACTATGAAAAACTGTTTTTT. It yields the protein CASRRGNYEKLFF.

The chain employs TRBV7-9 and TRBJ1-5; TRBD1 might be the D (5 bases). CDR3 length: 14 amino acids. In germline, CDR1 is SEHNR, CDR2 FQNEAQ (reference sequence). V lost 1 base and J 5 bases, leaving 9 bases between the germline ends. CDR3 amino acids: CASSLGQRDQPQHF. The CDR3 DNA sequence: TGTGCCAGCAGCTTAGGACAGAGAGATCAGCCCCAGCATTTT.

This clone was counted between two and nine times. The rearrangement uses TRBV27 and TRBJ2-1; TRBD2 aligns across 13 bases. This CDR3 is built from 16 residues. The V and J ends lost 6 bases and 7 bases, in that order; junction bases with no gene match: 9. CDR1 and CDR2 (germline): MNHEY, SMNVEV (reference sequence). The CDR3 DNA follows: TGTGCCAGCAGCTTCCGTGGACTAGCGGGGGAGAATGAGCAGTTCTTC. Amino acids: CASSFRGLAGENEQFF.

The chain joins TRBV9 to TRBJ1-4, with TRBD1 as a possible D gene (6 bases). V was shortened by 3 bases and J by 11 bases, with 20 bases between the two germline ends. Germline CDR1 and CDR2: SGDLS and YYNGEE. The CDR3 is made up of 15 amino acids. The CDR3 here is CASSAGTGPRGKLFF. The CDR3 coding sequence is TGTGCCAGCAGCGCAGGAACAGGGCCTCGTGGGAAACTGTTTTTT.